The 32 T cell receptor beta chains reported below all come from one sample, sequenced in a study of blood T cell repertoires in COVID-19. Sequenced by immunoSEQ multiplex PCR; TCRdb stores in-frame clones only, minus some. This sample has a few hundred thousand clones, with roughly 89% found just once. The sequenced material came from peripheral blood. These receptors were taken from a woman aged 40 to 50 with COVID-19, enrolled during active disease.

CDR3 sequence reads: CASSSSGRGGEQFF. The CDR3 DNA reads as TGCGCCAGCAGCTCTAGCGGGAGGGGTGGTGAGCAGTTCTTC. J is TRBJ2-1 and V is TRBV5-1; 12 nucleotides agree with TRBD2. Losses at the gene ends were 3 bases for V and 9 bases for J; bases not matched to a gene: 4. Looked up from germline, CDR1 is SGHRS and CDR2 is YFSETQ. This CDR3 contains 14 residues.

The table lists this clone with a count of one. One end of the junction does not line up with germline, which may come from a read error. The V call is TRBV27, the J call TRBJ2-2, with a tentative D call TRBD2 (6 bases). CDR3 length: 17 residues. Germline CDR1 is MNHEY and CDR2 is SMNVEV (reference sequence). The CDR3 sequence: CTSSSSGGSSRTGELFF. Written as DNA, the CDR3 is TGTACCAGCAGTTCCTCTGGGGGGAGCTCAAGAACCGGGGAGCTGTTTTTT.

The J gene is TRBJ1-4, the V gene TRBV28, with 8 positions matching TRBD1. V lost 4 bases, J lost 5 bases, and 6 bases stayed unmatched. The CDR3 consists of 15 residues. CDR1 MDHEN and CDR2 SYDVKM come from the germline V gene. The CDR3 spells CASSSGGSKNEKLFF. The DNA for the CDR3 is TGTGCCAGCAGTTCAGGGGGCTCTAAGAATGAAAAACTGTTTTTT. Complete variable domain (other parts from reference TRBV28 and TRBJ1-4): DVKVTQSSRYLVKRTGEKVFLECVQDMDHENMFWYRQDPGLGLRLIYFSYDVKMKEKGDIPEGYSVSREKKERFSLILESASTNQTSMYLCASSSGGSKNEKLFFGSGTQLSVL.

The chain carries TRBV7-2 and TRBJ1-1; tentatively, D is TRBD1 (6 bases). The V and J ends lost 3 bases and 3 bases respectively, with 11 bases between them. Looked up from germline, CDR1 is SGHTA and CDR2 is FQGNSA. The CDR3 length is 14 residues. The CDR3 loop is CASSLVKGDTEAFF. The CDR3 DNA follows: TGTGCCAGCAGCTTGGTGAAGGGGGACACTGAAGCTTTCTTT. The whole variable domain, filled in from reference TRBV7-2 and TRBJ1-1, reads GAGVSQSPSNKVTEKGKDVELRCDPISGHTALYWYRQSLGQGLEFLIYFQGNSAPDKSGLPSDRFSAERTGGSVSTLTIQRTQQEDSAVYLCASSLVKGDTEAFFGQGTRLTVV.

The gene calls are TRBV7-9 and TRBJ1-4; perhaps TRBD1 as D (5 bases). The germline V gene encodes CDR1 SEHNR and CDR2 FQNEAQ (reference sequence). CDR3 length equals 16 residues. The V end lost 3 bases, the J end lost 5 bases, and 16 bases lay between the germline ends. CDR3 in amino acids: CASSFLVSGSNEKLFF. As DNA, the CDR3 is TGTGCCAGCAGCTTTTTGGTGTCAGGGTCCAATGAAAAACTGTTTTTT.

This clone was seen more than once but under ten times. The rearrangement joins TRBV7-9 to TRBJ2-7; possible D gene TRBD2, 7 bases. Germline assignment: CDR1 SEHNR and CDR2 FQNEAQ (reference sequence). The V gene lost 1 base and the J gene lost 2 bases, with 9 bases spanning the gap. The CDR3 totals 14 residues. The CDR3 sequence is CASSLVGGPYEQYF. In nucleotides, the CDR3 is TGTGCCAGCAGCTTAGTGGGGGGGCCCTACGAGCAGTACTTC.

This rearrangement joins TRBV7-9 to TRBJ2-2; 10 positions agree with TRBD1. Germline loops: CDR1 SEHNR, CDR2 FQNEAQ (reference sequence). The CDR3 spans 16 residues. Trimming at V came to 5 bases and at J to 4 bases, leaving 7 bases not matched to a gene. This chain's CDR3 is CASSPRTGGLTGELFF. DNA of the CDR3: TGTGCCAGCAGCCCCCGGACAGGGGGACTCACCGGGGAGCTGTTTTTT.

The gene calls are TRBV5-5 and TRBJ2-7; weak D call: TRBD1 (6 bases). Trimming cost V 0 bases and J 3 bases, with 10 bases left between them. The germline CDR1 and CDR2 sequences are SGHKS and YYEKEE (reference sequence). CDR3 size: 14 residues. CDR3 nucleotide sequence: TGTGCCAGCAGCTTGGAGGGGGTATTCTACGAGCAGTACTTC. It yields the protein CASSLEGVFYEQYF.

The chain has TRBV27 and TRBJ2-3, with 9 bases that match TRBD1. V gave up 2 bases and J gave up 5 bases; unmatched junction bases: 11. This CDR3 comprises 17 residues. Looked up from germline, CDR1 is MNHEY and CDR2 is SMNVEV (reference sequence). CDR3 bases: TGTGCCAGCAGTTTAATTGGGCGCCGGGACAGGGAAGATACGCAGTATTTT. Protein: CASSLIGRRDREDTQYF.

The chain carries TRBV29-1 and TRBJ1-5; D is perhaps TRBD1 (5 bases). Germline assignment: CDR1 SQVTM and CDR2 ANQGSEA. V lost 4 bases and J lost 0, with 7 bases in between. This CDR3 region has 13 residues. Here the CDR3 reads CSVAGHSNQPQHF. The CDR3 nucleotides are TGCAGCGTTGCAGGACATAGCAATCAGCCCCAGCATTTT. Variable domain in full (rest from reference TRBV29-1 and TRBJ1-5): SAVISQKPSRDICQRGTSLTIQCQVDSQVTMMFWYRQQPGQSLTLIATANQGSEATYESGFVIDKFPISRPNLTFSTLTVSNMSPEDSSIYLCSVAGHSNQPQHFGDGTRLSIL.

The chain combines TRBV29-1 with TRBJ2-7, with TRBD1 as a possible D gene (5 bases). With 6 bases removed from V and 2 bases from J, the gap between germline ends came to 8 bases. This CDR3 contains 11 residues. Germline CDR1 and CDR2: SQVTM and ANQGSEA. The CDR3 protein is CSVPGPYEQYF. The CDR3 nucleotides are TGCAGCGTACCAGGGCCCTACGAGCAGTACTTC.

The V and J genes are TRBV28 and TRBJ2-2; D is undetermined. This CDR3 contains 14 residues. Deletions cut 3 bases from V and 3 bases from J, with 8 bases between. Germline assignment: CDR1 MDHEN and CDR2 SYDVKM. This CDR3 reads CASSLFQYTGELFF. The DNA of the CDR3 is TGTGCCAGCAGTTTGTTCCAGTACACCGGGGAGCTGTTTTTT. Using reference TRBV28 and TRBJ2-2 for the parts outside the CDR3, the full variable domain is DVKVTQSSRYLVKRTGEKVFLECVQDMDHENMFWYRQDPGLGLRLIYFSYDVKMKEKGDIPEGYSVSREKKERFSLILESASTNQTSMYLCASSLFQYTGELFFGEGSRLTVL.

This chain connects TRBV4-1 to TRBJ2-7, with 7 bases identical to TRBD1. CDR1 is MGHRA and CDR2 is YSYEKL in the germline V gene. The CDR3 has 15 residues. The ends lost 4 bases at V and 0 bases at J; junction bases unmatched: 6. In nucleotides, the CDR3 is TGCGCCAGCAGCCCAACGGGACAGAACTCCTACGAGCAGTACTTC. Translating gives CASSPTGQNSYEQYF.

V usage is TRBV27 and J usage is TRBJ2-1; 8 bases map to TRBD2. Trimming took 5 bases from V and 2 from J; bases not matched to a gene: 8. CDR1 MNHEY and CDR2 SMNVEV come from the germline V gene (reference sequence). The CDR3 covers 16 residues. CDR3 amino acids: CASSLPLAGAYNEQFF. CDR3 sequence (DNA): TGTGCCAGCAGTCTACCCCTAGCGGGTGCCTACAATGAGCAGTTCTTC.

The chain recombines TRBV3-1 (or the pseudogene TRBV3-2) with TRBJ1-1; TRBD1 aligns across 9 bases. The ends lost 6 bases at V and 0 bases at J; junction bases unmatched: 2. The CDR3 extends over 14 amino acids. CDR1 LGHDT and CDR2 YNNKEL come from the germline V gene (reference sequence). DNA for the CDR3: TGTGCCAGCAGGCGGGACAGGGTGAACACTGAAGCTTTCTTT. Its protein product is CASRRDRVNTEAFF.

The chain carries TRBV27 and TRBJ2-2; the match to TRBD2 covers 8 bases. CDR1 is MNHEY, CDR2 SMNVEV, per germline (reference sequence). With V trimmed by 3 bases and J by 6 bases, 6 bases remained unmatched. The CDR3 has 15 amino acids. The CDR3: CASSFYGRAAGELFF. Written as DNA, the CDR3 is TGTGCCAGCAGTTTCTACGGGAGGGCCGCCGGGGAGCTGTTTTTT.

The chain has TRBV5-1 and TRBJ2-1; the D gene is possibly TRBD2 (5 bases). V was clipped by 0 bases and J by 2 bases, with 9 bases between them. The germline V gene encodes CDR1 SGHRS and CDR2 YFSETQ. This CDR3 has 15 amino acids. The CDR3 nucleotides read TGCGCCAGCAGCTTGGCTAGCAACACCTACAATGAGCAGTTCTTC. Its translation is CASSLASNTYNEQFF. The full variable domain, rest sourced from reference TRBV5-1 and TRBJ2-1, is KAGVTQTPRYLIKTRGQQVTLSCSPISGHRSVSWYQQTPGQGLQFLFEYFSETQRNKGNFPGRFSGRQFSNSRSEMNVSTLELGDSALYLCASSLASNTYNEQFFGPGTRLTVL.

The J gene is TRBJ2-5, the V gene TRBV3-1 (or the pseudogene TRBV3-2); TRBD2 aligns across 9 bases. V lost 3 bases, J lost 5 bases, and 10 bases stayed unmatched. The CDR3 extends over 16 amino acids. Germline CDR1 is LGHDT and CDR2 is YNNKEL (reference sequence). The CDR3 DNA sequence: TGTGCCAGCAGCCAGATAGGCGGGGGGGGGACTGAGACCCAGTACTTC. Translation gives CASSQIGGGGTETQYF.

V gene TRBV19 combines with J gene TRBJ1-1, with 11 bases matching TRBD1. V shed 3 bases, J shed 3 bases, and the junction held 9 bases outside the gene matches. This CDR3 is built from 17 residues. The germline V gene has CDR1 LNHDA and CDR2 SQIVND (reference sequence). Here the CDR3 reads CASSILGQGARDTEAFF. In DNA form, the CDR3 reads TGTGCCAGTAGTATCCTCGGACAGGGGGCGCGGGACACTGAAGCTTTCTTT.

The rearrangement links TRBV5-1 to TRBJ2-3, with a possible D match to TRBD1 (5 bases). V lost 5 bases to trimming and J lost 0 bases, with 7 bases between them. CDR1 and CDR2 from the germline V gene are SGHRS and YFSETQ. This CDR3 has 13 amino acids. Here the CDR3 reads CASRDISTDTQYF. In DNA, the CDR3 is TGCGCCAGCAGGGACATTAGCACAGATACGCAGTATTTT.

The chain combines TRBV11-1 with TRBJ2-2; D is perhaps TRBD1 (6 bases). This CDR3 has 14 residues. The V end lost 4 bases, the J end lost 5 bases, and 11 bases lay between the germline ends. CDR1 and CDR2 (germline): SGHAT, FQDESV (reference sequence). As DNA, the CDR3 is TGTGCCAGCAGCTCAACCACAGGGACCGGGGAGCTGTTTTTT. Its translation: CASSSTTGTGELFF. The full variable domain, completed using reference TRBV11-1 and TRBJ2-2, is EAEVAQSPRYKITEKSQAVAFWCDPISGHATLYWYRQILGQGPELLVQFQDESVVDDSQLPKDRFSAERLKGVDSTLKIQPAELGDSAMYLCASSSTTGTGELFFGEGSRLTVL.

This clone was detected a few times. The chain combines TRBV29-1 with TRBJ2-7, with 9 bases identical to TRBD2. The ends lost 7 bases at V and 4 bases at J; junction bases unmatched: 11. The CDR3 loop spans 14 amino acids. The V gene's germline CDR1 is SQVTM and CDR2 ANQGSEA. The CDR3 here is CSALLAGVGYEQYF. Written as DNA, the CDR3 is TGCAGCGCGTTATTAGCGGGAGTAGGGTACGAGCAGTACTTC.

The chain employs TRBV30 and TRBJ1-2; D possibly corresponds to TRBD1 (6 bases). The ends were cut back, 4 bases at V and 4 bases at J, with 16 bases in the middle. Germline-derived CDR1 and CDR2 are GTSNPN and SVGIG (reference sequence). The CDR3 length is 14 residues. CDR3 nucleotide sequence: TGTGCCTGGACGACTCAGGGGCCGGGCTATGGCTACACCTTC. It yields the protein CAWTTQGPGYGYTF.

This rearrangement joins TRBV4-2 to TRBJ2-3, with 12 positions matching TRBD2. Trimming at V came to 1 base and at J to 2 bases, leaving 10 bases not matched to a gene. CDR3 size: 19 residues. The germline gives CDR1 LGHNA, CDR2 YNFKEQ. For the CDR3, the DNA is TGTGCCAGCAGCCAAGGGTCTCTAGCGGGGGGGCGGATCACAGATACGCAGTATTTT. Encoded protein: CASSQGSLAGGRITDTQYF.

This clone was counted once. J is TRBJ2-2 and V is TRBV10-3; 13 bases align to TRBD2. The CDR3 extends over 16 amino acids. Germline V CDR1 and CDR2: ENHRY, SYGVKD. J was trimmed by 3 bases and V by 5 bases; bases with no gene match: 3. CDR3 coding DNA: TGTGCCATCAGTAGGACTAGCGGGGGTGACACCGGGGAGCTGTTTTTT. The encoded protein is CAISRTSGGDTGELFF.

V gene TRBV13 combines with J gene TRBJ2-5; a possible D gene is TRBD1 (5 bases). V lost 0 bases to trimming and J lost 7 bases, with 18 bases between them. Germline CDR1 reads PRHDT; CDR2 reads FYEKMQ (reference sequence). The CDR3 contains 16 residues. CDR3 nucleotide sequence: TGTGCCAGCAGCTTAGGCCTCGGTCAGGGTAAGGGGACCCAGTACTTC. Its protein product is CASSLGLGQGKGTQYF.

In its sample, this clone was seen a few times. V usage is TRBV28 and J usage is TRBJ1-3, with 7 bases aligning to TRBD1. V lost 4 bases, J lost 4 bases, and 10 bases stayed unmatched. Per the germline V gene, CDR1 is MDHEN and CDR2 is SYDVKM. The CDR3 is 16 amino acids. The CDR3, as DNA: TGTGCCAGCAGTTCAAACAGGGGATCAGCGGGAAACACCATATATTTT. Translation: CASSSNRGSAGNTIYF.

The CDR3 DNA reads TGTGCCAGCAGCAACCGAGTGGAGCCCCAGCATTTT. Amino acids: CASSNRVEPQHF. This chain joins TRBV12-3 or TRBV12-4 and TRBJ1-5, with D hard to call. Trimming pared 6 bases from V and 8 bases from J, leaving 11 bases between. The CDR3 sequence is 12 residues long.

The chain recombines TRBV10-1 with TRBJ2-2; TRBD1 aligns across 8 bases. From germline, CDR1 is WNHNN and CDR2 SYGVQD (reference sequence). The CDR3 is 18 residues long. J was trimmed by 1 base and V by 2 bases; bases with no gene match: 9. For the CDR3, the DNA is TGCGCCAGCAGTGAGATCCTTTCCGGGACAGGGAACACCGGGGAGCTGTTTTTT. Translating gives CASSEILSGTGNTGELFF.

This sequence joins TRBV7-2 and TRBJ2-2; D is uncertain. Germline V gives CDR1 SGHTA, CDR2 FQGNSA. This CDR3 is built from 15 residues. V dropped 0 bases and J dropped 4 bases, with 9 bases sitting between them. CDR3 residues: CASSLAGTSTGELFF. The CDR3 coding sequence is TGTGCCAGCAGCTTAGCGGGCACCTCCACCGGGGAGCTGTTTTTT.

The chain uses TRBV19 and TRBJ2-3; 8 nucleotides line up with TRBD2. The CDR3 is 15 amino acids. V shed 7 bases, J shed 6 bases, and the junction held 12 bases outside the gene matches. Germline V gene sequence: CDR1 LNHDA, CDR2 SQIVND (reference sequence). Here the CDR3 DNA reads TGTGCCAGTACCTCGGGACTAGTTGTATCGGATACGCAGTATTTT. Its translation is CASTSGLVVSDTQYF. The variable domain in full, completed from reference TRBV19 and TRBJ2-3, reads DGGITQSPKYLFRKEGQNVTLSCEQNLNHDAMYWYRQDPGQGLRLIYYSQIVNDFQKGDIAEGYSVSREKKESFPLTVTSAQKNPTAFYLCASTSGLVVSDTQYFGPGTRLTVL.

The chain links TRBV27 to TRBJ2-2; 10 bases are a match to TRBD2. The length of the CDR3 is 19 residues. J lost 1 base, V lost 5 bases, and 13 bases had no gene match. Germline V gene sequence: CDR1 MNHEY, CDR2 SMNVEV (reference sequence). The CDR3, as DNA: TGTGCCAGCAGTCCCCCTAGCGGGAGAAGGATAGGGAACACCGGGGAGCTGTTTTTT. It yields the protein CASSPPSGRRIGNTGELFF.